This TCR beta chain was sequenced during a study of cytomegalovirus exposure and HLA in healthy donors (dated by TCRdb to 2016 to 2017). For the study in its entirety: According to an earlier analysis of 587 of the donors, about 179 million T cells yielded roughly 110 million unique TCR beta sequences and approximately 300 Gb of sequence data. To decide whether each TCR beta V gene segment behaved as functional or pseudogenic, an earlier analysis of approximately 620 of the donors relied on high-throughput TCR beta sequencing. On average, around 200,000 unique TCR beta nucleotide sequences were sequenced per donor among 398 genotyped donors of the cohort, with roughly 18% of those sequences being non-productive. About 280 gigabases of sequencing data and 91 million or so unique TCR sequences made up an early release that covered roughly 670 HLA-typed donors. Of the 300 to 450 genotyped donors, approximately 83% fell in the genetic ancestry cluster associated with self-reported Caucasian donors. The T cell repertoires of 666 subjects were profiled by immunosequencing and related to cytomegalovirus serostatus. In a later genetic analysis, genome-wide SNP genotypes for about 65% of the roughly 670 donors were used, and that subset was treated as a discovery cohort. The study combined high-throughput TCR immunosequencing, statistical association of individual TCRs with disease status, and machine learning to predict cytomegalovirus infection status. Donor age, sex, ethnicity and CMV serostatus were collected together with the repertoire data. The aim of the study was to test whether cataloging public T cell receptors could identify signatures of past pathogen exposure. Rather than drawing on any new phenotypic data, the later analysis identified candidate immune exposures from TCR beta sequences and the way those sequences occurred across donors. A later analysis re-examined previously published TCR beta repertoires from just over 650 donors and added high-resolution HLA genotyping to investigate patterns of TCR occurrence. Every repertoire in the discovery cohort had been generated on one and the same sequencing platform. Both class I and class II loci were covered by HLA typing, at four-digit resolution. The number of typed donors differed by locus: about 620-640 for A, B, C, DRB1 and DQB1; 500 to 550 for DQA1; 600 to 610 for DPA1; and 450 to 480 for DPB1. Four to six DR-DQ haplotypes were handled as single units for association and clustering, since linkage in the cohort was strong. Along with the roughly 670-subject first cohort, a separate validation cohort of about 110 different subjects was used.

According to the germline V gene (reference sequence), CDR1 reads GTSNPN and CDR2 reads SVGIG. Reading from cysteine to phenylalanine, the CDR3 counts 15 amino acids. Here the CDR3 DNA is all that survives: 45 bases in frame from base 1. V is trimmed back by 2 bases and J by 8 bases, and the junction contains 11 bases that no gene match accounts for. Points the paper makes about the study in general: Broadly in line with IMGT annotations, most TCR beta V segments showed up in productive rearrangements about 90% or about 30% of the time in an earlier analysis of a few hundred of the donors. In a later analysis, several top co-occurrence clusters were reported to appear linked to parvovirus B19, influenza, CMV and Epstein-Barr virus. In the study, 164 TCR beta chains were listed as associated with cytomegalovirus. In a later genetic analysis, a missense DCLRE1C variant was associated with V-gene and J-gene trimming of TCR beta chains, and the association was replicated in an independent cohort. Most CMV-associated TCR beta chains appeared to be HLA-restricted in a later analysis, and the HLA associations seemed to be driven largely by CMV exposure. A group of highly shared sequence variants was considered likely to be a technical artifact of the sequencing pipeline. In a later analysis, HLA-associated TCR beta chains showed more clonal expansion and lower generation probabilities than non-associated chains that were equally common. Some IMGT-functional V segments, including TRBV6-2 and TRBV6-3, could not be told apart with the 87-base-pair reads, so those segments were excluded. Immune exposure information for the cohort was limited to CMV serostatus. In a later genetic analysis, fewer N-insertions in productive TCRs were reported among donors in an Asian-associated ancestry cluster than the roughly 670-donor mean. According to a later analysis, TCR association rates differed among HLA loci, with DRB1 alleles showing the most associated TCRs and HLA-C alleles showing the fewest. Presence/absence analyses assumed roughly uniform sequencing depth across donors, an assumption that may not hold. It was suggested by the authors that the approach could potentially be generalized to other disease states and immunological phenotypes. Correlated functional status among segregating V segments might be attributable to linkage disequilibrium, but an unknown experimental factor could not be ruled out. When HLA alleles, especially DR and DQ, strongly co-occurred, TCR associations were difficult to assign to individual alleles. HLA typing was unavailable for some donors at each locus, so association tests used only the typed subset. A few of the identified cytomegalovirus-associated TCR beta chains were confirmed in vitro to be specific for cytomegalovirus antigens. Most TCR sequences were observed very rarely across donors, whereas some public TCRs were present in many individuals. In a later analysis, about 16,000 TCR beta sequences were associated with specific HLA alleles at a false discovery rate of 0.05. A further reported finding was that TCR beta sequences accurately predicted the HLA-A and HLA-B alleles for most subjects in the first cohort. Cytomegalovirus status was reported to be diagnosed by the classifier with high specificity and sensitivity in both the original and validation cohorts. This cohort had only TCR beta chains sequenced, and the lack of alpha or paired-chain data limited which features could be detected. About 17 rarely observed V segments, including chromosome 9 orphons, were excluded from the earlier analysis of 550 to 700 of the donors because counts were too low.

In total, over 600 healthy bone marrow donors made up the cohort. All cohort members were sampled while nominally healthy, although unrecorded immune exposures were likely present. The donor tested CMV seropositive, placing the donor among the 290 or so seropositive members of the cohort. A peripheral blood sample was provided by each donor, and peripheral blood mononuclear cells were used for TCR beta sequencing. Genomic DNA extraction from the blood cell samples was performed with the Qiagen DNeasy Blood Extraction Kit. Library construction relied on the immunoSEQ multiplex PCR assay. For the multiplex PCR, a mixture combining 60 forward primers for TCR Vbeta segments and 13 reverse primers for TCR Jbeta segments was used. A multiplex PCR assay on genomic DNA amplified the CDR3 region of rearranged TCR beta genes. On the Illumina HiSeq System, the amplified TCR beta libraries were sequenced as 87-base-pair reads. The authors' analysis ran thus. A later analysis counted approximately 84 million unique TCR beta chains across the 640 or so repertoires, and roughly 9.9 million of these chains were shared by at least two donors. Raw reads were error-corrected and collapsed into unique sequences by a nearest-neighbor algorithm in which closely related sequences were merged to remove PCR and sequencing errors. CDR3 sequences were aligned to IMGT reference sequences to assign V, D and J gene segments. For a sequence to be retained, a match of at least six nucleotides was required to both a V gene segment and a J gene segment. Rearrangements were classified as productive when the CDR3 lacked stop codons and remained in frame with V and J, and all other rearrangements were classified as non-productive. Following IMGT convention, CDR3 was defined as the stretch from the second conserved V-encoded cysteine up to the conserved J-encoded phenylalanine. The earlier analysis of approximately 500 of the donors excluded sequences that lacked an unambiguous match to a single V gene segment. An earlier analysis of some 610 of the donors called V segments functional above 56.7% productive rearrangements and segregating when the between-donor standard deviation exceeded 5%. A statistical classification framework was built for diagnosing cytomegalovirus status from the catalog of TCR beta chain sequences. A later analysis assigned V and J genes by comparing TCR nucleotide sequences with IMGT/GENE-DB human TR gene sequences. The TCRdist pipeline was used in a later analysis to assign CDR3 sequences and most-parsimonious VDJ recombination scenarios. In a later analysis, each TCR beta chain was defined by its CDR3 amino acid sequence together with its V-gene family, and reads lacking a unique V-gene family were excluded. As a way to deal with suspected cross-contamination and a sequencing artifact, a later analysis dropped roughly 620 nucleotide sequences that were highly shared and had low generation probability. A later analysis calculated a clonal expansion index for each public chain from normalized within-repertoire ranks of inferred template counts. A later analysis computed generation probabilities with a VDJ recombination model fitted to out-of-frame rearrangements, and checked the results against IGoR. In a later analysis, hypergeometric tests were used to score TCR-TCR, TCR-HLA and TCR-CMV co-occurrence, with a repertoire-size bias correction applied to TCR pairs. To estimate false discovery rates, a later analysis permuted the HLA or CMV assignments 20 times. In a later analysis, co-occurring TCRs were grouped using DBSCAN, and TCRdist sequence similarity was added for clustering within HLA-allele-positive subsets. For co-occurrence clustering, repertoires with fewer than 30,000 or more than 120,000 public chains were excluded, along with about five repertoires with anomalous nucleotide sharing. What TCRdb holds here is the immuneACCESS table cut down to in-frame rearrangements. Part of the clones is not present; checked against another copy, under half of the missing clones reflect an unresolved V gene, and the others are unexplained. V and J calls and clone size come straight from that table; D and trimming were deduced from the DNA. This sample comprises about 160,000 clones, around four fifths of them detected only once. The leading ten clones occupy about 10% of the sample.

About this clone itself: There is no known antigen for this receptor. Base quality data are lacking; no much larger clone is found one base away.

The sequence was collected from a man aged 50 or older in good health and CMV-seropositive. The sequence joins TRBV30 to TRBJ2-1; TRBD1 lines up with 8 middle nucleotides. The specimen sequenced was PBMCs. At the DNA level, the sequence is TGTGCCTGGAGTAGGGGGACAGGAGCCTTACATGAGCAGTTCTTC. The resulting protein is CAWSRGTGALHEQFF.